The present T cell receptor (beta chain) was sequenced within a study of cytomegalovirus exposure and HLA in healthy donors. Study-level points and caveats: It is likely that the observed cluster of highly shared sequence variants was a sequencing artifact.

Vbeta (60) and Jbeta (13) primers were used in the PCR. This table comes from immunoSEQ multiplex PCR, and its TCRdb copy is limited to in-frame clones, with some not included. The sample has around 120,000 clones, approximately 75% seen once; the top ten hold over 4.5%. A word on this clone: The target antigen is unknown.

Looked up from germline, CDR1 is SGHDN and CDR2 is FVKESK. This CDR3 contains 15 residues. V was clipped by 4 bases and J by 6 bases; unmatched bases: 8. The source of this sequence is a woman aged 35 to 49 in good health and CMV-seropositive. The chain has TRBV14 and TRBJ1-4; 7 bases align to TRBD1. Sequenced material: PBMCs. The CDR3 spells CASSPFGTEYEKLFF. The DNA of the CDR3 is TGTGCCAGCAGCCCCTTCGGGACAGAATATGAAAAACTGTTTTTT.